The sequence of this T cell receptor (beta chain) was determined in a study of T-cell memory formation after mild COVID-19. About the study: TCR clusters were mostly confined to one donor each. Study outcomes and limitations: Memory sampled before infection contained some responding clones, suggesting cross-reactive memory joined. Contracting CD4+ clones sat mainly in CM and EM; CD8+ in EMRA. Contracting clones from day 15 to 85 had balanced CD4/CD8; later expanders favoured CD4+.

The CDR3 consists of 12 residues. The V and J ends lost 0 bases and 6 bases respectively, with 6 bases between them. Germline CDR1 SGHDT, CDR2 YYEEEE. As to this clonotype: What it binds is unknown.

TCRdb re-called the 5' RACE reads through MiXCR, storing one row per CDR3 protein. Of roughly 320,000 distinct CDR3 sequences detected, 25% to 30% appear once; the ten largest clones hold roughly 13%. Sequencing was done on a sample of PBMCs or a T cell subset sorted from them (not recorded which). The receptor's source is an adult woman who had mild COVID-19 (a few samples of this study predate the infection). Cell type and time point are not known. The chain joins TRBV5-6 to TRBJ1-1; no clear D gene. The CDR3 reads CASSLGQSEAFF. In DNA, the CDR3 is TGTGCCAGCAGCTTGGGGCAGTCTGAAGCTTTCTTT.